Each of the 28 T cell receptor beta chains below was sequenced from the same sample in a study of T cells expressing NK-cell markers. TCRdb reanalyzed the 5' RACE reads, giving one entry per CDR3 protein sequence and no DNA. The sample includes some 340,000 distinct CDR3 sequences. Specimen: blood T cells: a sorted CD56 or NKG2C T cell subset, CD4+ or CD8+ T cells, or bulk PBMC T cells (not recorded which). The receptors originated from a man aged 18-69 years in good health.

The chain uses TRBV25-1 and TRBJ1-5. Looked up from germline, CDR1 is MGHDK and CDR2 is SYGVNS. CDR3 size: 15 residues. The CDR3 sequence: CASSPVGEGNQPQHF.

The chain employs TRBV6-6 and TRBJ1-5; with no DNA, the TCRdb D assignment of TRBD1 cannot be verified. The V gene's germline CDR1 is MNHNY and CDR2 SVGAGI (reference sequence). This CDR3 has 13 residues. CDR3 protein: CASGRDITQPQHF.

V is TRBV7-9 and J is TRBJ1-1; TCRdb returns TRBD1, unconfirmable since there is no DNA. This CDR3 is built from 16 residues. From germline, CDR1 is SEHNR and CDR2 FQNEAQ (reference sequence). CDR3 loop: CASSPSGVTGRPEAFF.

The genes are TRBV11-2 and TRBJ2-1; TCRdb designates TRBD2, a call that cannot be tested without DNA. CDR1 is SGHAT, CDR2 FQNNGV, per germline. The CDR3 is 21 amino acids. The CDR3 protein is CASTNYSPWEAGGLSYNEQFF. The variable domain in full, completed from reference TRBV11-2 and TRBJ2-1, reads EAGVAQSPRYKIIEKRQSVAFWCNPISGHATLYWYQQILGQGPKLLIQFQNNGVVDDSQLPKDRFSAERLKGVDSTLKIQPAKLEDSAVYLCASTNYSPWEAGGLSYNEQFFGPGTRLTVL.

The chain links TRBV12-3 or TRBV12-4 to TRBJ1-1. This CDR3 is 13 amino acids long. The CDR3 sequence is CASTTSDVTEAFF.

This chain uses TRBV2 with TRBJ1-5; the TCRdb D gene call, TRBD1, has no DNA to confirm it. Germline V gene lookup returns CDR1 SNHLY and CDR2 FYNNEI. This CDR3 has 15 amino acids. CDR3 in amino acids: CASTKGGQGNQPQHF.

The gene calls are TRBV14 and TRBJ2-6. This CDR3 region has 16 residues. Per germline, CDR1 SGHDN and CDR2 FVKESK. CDR3 protein: CASSLPQGSGANVLTF.

The chain employs TRBV19 and TRBJ2-4; TCRdb picks TRBD1, but there is no DNA to check that call. The germline V gene has CDR1 LNHDA and CDR2 SQIVND (reference sequence). The CDR3 extends over 12 amino acids. CDR3 sequence reads: CASSVYRGIQYF.

The J gene is TRBJ1-1, the V gene TRBV3-1. CDR1 LGHDT and CDR2 YNNKEL come from the germline V gene (reference sequence). This CDR3 has 13 amino acids. This chain's CDR3 is CASGGGQRREAFF. The entire variable domain, with the rest obtained from reference TRBV3-1 and TRBJ1-1, is as follows: DTAVSQTPKYLVTQMGNDKSIKCEQNLGHDTMYWYKQDSKKFLKIMFSYNNKELIINETVPNRFSPKSPDKAHLNLHINSLELGDSAVYFCASGGGQRREAFFGQGTRLTVV.

The gene calls are TRBV2 and TRBJ2-3; TCRdb reports TRBD1, a call that lacks DNA to check it against. In germline, CDR1 is SNHLY, CDR2 FYNNEI. This CDR3 is 14 amino acids long. The CDR3 sequence is CASRRQGGADTQYF.

V gene TRBV20-1 combines with J gene TRBJ1-1; TCRdb returns TRBD1, unconfirmable since there is no DNA. Germline loops: CDR1 DFQATT, CDR2 SNEGSKA (reference sequence). The CDR3 runs 14 residues. Here the CDR3 reads CSARALQGNTEAFF.

The gene calls are TRBV19 and TRBJ1-1; TCRdb lists TRBD1, though no DNA is available to test this call. The germline gives CDR1 LNHDA, CDR2 SQIVND (reference sequence). The CDR3 has 15 residues. This chain's CDR3 is CASSIPQGMRTEAFF.

CDR3 protein: CASSLVTSGSNQPQHF. The genes are TRBV7-9 and TRBJ1-5. The CDR3 extends over 16 amino acids. Germline V gives CDR1 SEHNR, CDR2 FQNEAQ (reference sequence).

The chain employs TRBV27 and TRBJ2-7; TCRdb's D call, TRBD2, is unchecked because there is no DNA. Germline CDR1 is MNHEY and CDR2 is SMNVEV (reference sequence). This CDR3 spans 17 amino acids. The CDR3 region is CASSWYSSGGAQYEQYF.

The CDR3 spells CASSLVAAKPNTGELFF. The genes are TRBV5-1 and TRBJ2-2. The CDR3 is made up of 17 amino acids. Germline V gene sequence: CDR1 SGHRS, CDR2 YFSETQ. The variable domain in full, with the rest retrieved from reference TRBV5-1 and TRBJ2-2, is KAGVTQTPRYLIKTRGQQVTLSCSPISGHRSVSWYQQTPGQGLQFLFEYFSETQRNKGNFPGRFSGRQFSNSRSEMNVSTLELGDSALYLCASSLVAAKPNTGELFFGEGSRLTVL.

The chain is built from TRBV12-3 or TRBV12-4 and TRBJ1-1; with no DNA, the TCRdb D assignment of TRBD1 cannot be verified. There are 14 residues in the CDR3. The CDR3 sequence: CASRFRGPNTEAFF.

The V and J genes are TRBV7-3 and TRBJ1-1; TCRdb names TRBD1, which stays unverified in the absence of DNA. The V gene's germline CDR1 is SGHTA and CDR2 FQGTGA. The CDR3 has 14 residues. The CDR3 is CASSLAGENTEAFF.

The rearrangement links TRBV28 to TRBJ2-5; TCRdb's assignment of TRBD1 cannot be checked, as there is no DNA. Germline CDR1 is MDHEN and CDR2 is SYDVKM. The length of the CDR3 is 14 residues. This chain's CDR3 is CASSPGGGHETQYF.

The chain joins TRBV19 to TRBJ2-1; absent DNA, TCRdb's TRBD2 call cannot be checked. Germline-derived CDR1 and CDR2 are LNHDA and SQIVND (reference sequence). The CDR3 loop spans 16 amino acids. CDR3 residues: CASSIDPSGTYNEQFF.

V usage is TRBV12-3 or TRBV12-4 and J usage is TRBJ2-5; with no DNA, the TCRdb D assignment of TRBD2 cannot be verified. The CDR3 is 16 amino acids. The CDR3 region is CASSFSGLGAQETQYF.

The gene calls are TRBV11-2 and TRBJ2-2; TCRdb selects TRBD2, and the lack of DNA leaves this call unchecked. The V gene's germline CDR1 is SGHAT and CDR2 FQNNGV. The CDR3 consists of 17 residues. This chain's CDR3 is CASSLTRRGGNTGELFF. The full variable domain, completed using reference TRBV11-2 and TRBJ2-2, is EAGVAQSPRYKIIEKRQSVAFWCNPISGHATLYWYQQILGQGPKLLIQFQNNGVVDDSQLPKDRFSAERLKGVDSTLKIQPAKLEDSAVYLCASSLTRRGGNTGELFFGEGSRLTVL.

The V call is TRBV7-9, the J call TRBJ1-2. The CDR3 covers 15 residues. Germline V gene sequence: CDR1 SEHNR, CDR2 FQNEAQ (reference sequence). The CDR3 here is CASSLTGRVGYGYTF.

The chain has TRBV23-1 and TRBJ2-2. TRBV23-1 qualifies as an ORF whose function is uncertain. The CDR3 consists of 12 residues. CDR3: CASSQTTGELFF.

The chain combines TRBV4-2 with TRBJ2-1; there is no DNA to check the TCRdb D call of TRBD2. Germline assignment: CDR1 LGHNA and CDR2 YNFKEQ. This CDR3 has 17 amino acids. The CDR3 region is CASSQPTSGERYNEQFF.

The V call is TRBV15, the J call TRBJ2-2; TCRdb lists TRBD2, though no DNA is available to test this call. Germline V gene sequence: CDR1 LNHNV, CDR2 YYDKDF (reference sequence). CDR3 length: 16 residues. CDR3 sequence reads: CATSRDGRGNTGELFF.

This chain uses TRBV11-2 with TRBJ2-7; the TCRdb call, TRBD1, lacks DNA for checking. The V gene's germline CDR1 is SGHAT and CDR2 FQNNGV. CDR3 length equals 15 residues. CDR3 protein: CASSLVGAGQYEQYF.

This sequence joins TRBV19 and TRBJ1-5; checking the TCRdb D call of TRBD1 is not possible without DNA. Germline V lookup: CDR1 LNHDA, CDR2 SQIVND (reference sequence). CDR3 length: 17 amino acids. CDR3 residues: CASSPGQGAISNQPQHF.

The rearrangement uses TRBV20-1 and TRBJ2-1. The CDR3 contains 14 residues. Germline values: CDR1 DFQATT, CDR2 SNEGSKA (reference sequence). The CDR3 sequence is CSAQDRNAYNEQFF.